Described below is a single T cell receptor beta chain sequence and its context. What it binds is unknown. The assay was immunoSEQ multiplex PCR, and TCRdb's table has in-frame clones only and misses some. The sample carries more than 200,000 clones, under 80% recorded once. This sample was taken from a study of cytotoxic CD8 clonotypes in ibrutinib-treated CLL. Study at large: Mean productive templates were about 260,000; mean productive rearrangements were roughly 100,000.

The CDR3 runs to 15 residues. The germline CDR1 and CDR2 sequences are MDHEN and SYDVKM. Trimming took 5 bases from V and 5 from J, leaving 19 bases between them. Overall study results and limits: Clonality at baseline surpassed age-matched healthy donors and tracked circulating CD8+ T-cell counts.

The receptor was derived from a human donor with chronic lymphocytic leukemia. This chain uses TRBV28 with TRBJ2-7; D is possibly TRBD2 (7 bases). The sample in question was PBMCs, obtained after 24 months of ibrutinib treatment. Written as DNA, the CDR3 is TGTGCCAGCAGTCCCGGAAGGGGGGGCGAGGACGAGCAGTACTTC. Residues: CASSPGRGGEDEQYF.